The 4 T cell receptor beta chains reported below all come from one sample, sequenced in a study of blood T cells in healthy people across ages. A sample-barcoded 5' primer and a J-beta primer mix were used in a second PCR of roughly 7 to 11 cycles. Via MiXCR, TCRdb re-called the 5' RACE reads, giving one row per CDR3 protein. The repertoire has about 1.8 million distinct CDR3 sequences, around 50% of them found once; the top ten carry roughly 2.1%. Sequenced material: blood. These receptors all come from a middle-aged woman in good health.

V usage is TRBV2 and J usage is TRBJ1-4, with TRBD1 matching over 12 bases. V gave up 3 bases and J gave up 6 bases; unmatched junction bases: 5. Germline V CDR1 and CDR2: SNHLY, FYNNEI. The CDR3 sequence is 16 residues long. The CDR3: CASSERGTGGYEKLFF. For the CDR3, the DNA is TGTGCCAGCAGTGAGAGGGGGACAGGGGGCTATGAAAAACTGTTTTTT.

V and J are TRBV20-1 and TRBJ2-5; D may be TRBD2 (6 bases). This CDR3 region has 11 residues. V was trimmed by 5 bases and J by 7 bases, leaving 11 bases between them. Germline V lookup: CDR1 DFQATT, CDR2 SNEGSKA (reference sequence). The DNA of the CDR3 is TGCAGTGCTCCCCCGCGGGGGACCCAGTACTTC. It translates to CSAPPRGTQYF.

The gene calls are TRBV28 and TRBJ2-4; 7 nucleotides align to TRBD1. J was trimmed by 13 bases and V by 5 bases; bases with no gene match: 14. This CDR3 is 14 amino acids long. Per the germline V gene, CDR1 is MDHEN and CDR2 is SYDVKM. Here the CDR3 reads CASSRDSDLGEQYF. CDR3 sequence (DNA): TGTGCCAGCAGTCGGGACAGTGATTTGGGGGAGCAGTACTTC.

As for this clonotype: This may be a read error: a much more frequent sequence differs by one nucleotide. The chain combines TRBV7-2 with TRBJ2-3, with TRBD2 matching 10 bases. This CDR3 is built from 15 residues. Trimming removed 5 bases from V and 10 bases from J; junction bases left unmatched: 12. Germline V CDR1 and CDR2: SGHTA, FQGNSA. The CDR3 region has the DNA TGTGCCAGCAGCCAAGCTAGCGGGGGTCAAGGGGCGCAGTATTTT. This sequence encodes CASSQASGGQGAQYF.